These 31 T cell receptor beta chains were sequenced from one sample in a study of technical replicates of blood from four donors. Here immunoSEQ multiplex PCR was the method, and the copy in TCRdb shows in-frame clones only, minus some. The repertoire holds tens of thousands of clones, with about 96% as singletons. The sample comprised T cells isolated from PBMCs. Every receptor here comes from a human donor in good health.

The gene calls are TRBV11-2 and TRBJ2-7, with a weak D call TRBD1 (7 bases). The ends were cut back, 1 base at V and 8 bases at J, with 15 bases in the middle. Germline V gives CDR1 SGHAT, CDR2 FQNNGV. The CDR3 extends over 14 amino acids. CDR3 bases: TGTGCCAGCAGCTTAGGTAGGACAGGAGGGAAGCAGTACTTC. Its protein is CASSLGRTGGKQYF.

The rearrangement uses TRBV29-1 and TRBJ2-7; 11 nucleotides line up with TRBD2. The V segment lost 4 bases and the J segment 6 bases; nucleotides outside the gene matches: 11. CDR1 and CDR2 from the germline V gene are SQVTM and ANQGSEA. The CDR3 extends over 15 amino acids. The CDR3 nucleotides read TGCAGCGTTGTGTTCCCGGGACTAGCGGAGTTCGAGCAGTACTTC. Protein: CSVVFPGLAEFEQYF.

The V call is TRBV18, the J call TRBJ2-2; TRBD2 matches at 7 bases. Germline V CDR1 and CDR2: KGHSH, LQKENI. This CDR3 spans 14 amino acids. The junction had 2 bases not matched to a gene; V was cut back by 3 bases and J by 4 bases. The CDR3 loop is CASSPAGVTGELFF. The CDR3 DNA is TGTGCCAGCTCACCGGCGGGAGTCACCGGGGAGCTGTTTTTT.

V and J are TRBV5-6 and TRBJ2-2, with TRBD2 identical over 8 bases. CDR3 length equals 15 residues. Germline V gives CDR1 SGHDT, CDR2 YYEEEE. The V gene end was trimmed by 2 bases and the J gene end by 1 base; junction bases not matched to a gene: 1. The DNA for the CDR3 is TGTGCCAGCAGCTTCACTAGCGGGAACACCGGGGAGCTGTTTTTT. This gives the protein CASSFTSGNTGELFF.

This sequence joins TRBV6-1 and TRBJ2-2; TRBD1 matches 9 bases. This CDR3 has 15 residues. Germline trimming cut 6 bases from V and 6 bases from J; bases unmatched to any gene: 8. Per the germline V gene, CDR1 is MNHNS and CDR2 is SASEGT. The CDR3, as DNA: TGTGCCAGCAGAGACGGGACAGGGTTACCCGGGGAGCTGTTTTTT. Translation gives CASRDGTGLPGELFF.

The chain links TRBV15 to TRBJ2-7; no reliable D call. CDR1 is LNHNV and CDR2 is YYDKDF in the germline V gene (reference sequence). The CDR3 is made up of 13 amino acids. Trimming removed 3 bases from V and 0 bases from J, with 6 bases in between. Written as DNA, the CDR3 is TGTGCCACCAGCAGGTCTATCTCCTACGAGCAGTACTTC. It codes for CATSRSISYEQYF.

This CDR3 is CAWNPLAGFDYEQYF. CDR3 nucleotides: TGTGCCTGGAATCCCCTAGCGGGCTTTGACTACGAGCAGTACTTC. This chain connects TRBV30 to TRBJ2-7; 8 bases fit TRBD2. After removal of 4 bases from V and 3 bases from J, the junction contained 11 bases not matched to a gene. The length of the CDR3 is 15 residues. Germline V lookup: CDR1 GTSNPN, CDR2 SVGIG (reference sequence).

This sequence joins TRBV6-5 and TRBJ2-7, with D perhaps TRBD2 (6 bases). Trimming took off 4 bases at V and 2 bases at J, with 9 bases between the two ends. The length of the CDR3 is 13 residues. Germline CDR1 and CDR2: MNHEY and SVGAGI. CDR3 nucleotides: TGTGCCAGCAGTTTAGGCGGGACCTACGAGCAGTACTTC. Amino acid sequence: CASSLGGTYEQYF.

The chain carries TRBV9 and TRBJ1-2; D is possibly TRBD1 (5 bases). The CDR3 loop spans 15 amino acids. Per germline, CDR1 SGDLS and CDR2 YYNGEE. V lost 0 bases to trimming and J lost 2 bases, with 11 bases between them. CDR3: CASSVVDMTNYGYTF. The CDR3 region has the DNA TGTGCCAGCAGCGTAGTGGACATGACCAACTATGGCTACACCTTC. Drawing the rest from reference TRBV9 and TRBJ1-2, the complete variable domain is DSGVTQTPKHLITATGQRVTLRCSPRSGDLSVYWYQQSLDQGLQFLIQYYNGEERAKGNILERFSAQQFPDLHSELNLSSLELGDSALYFCASSVVDMTNYGYTFGSGTRLTVV.

This clone is a singleton in its sample. The chain joins TRBV28 to TRBJ2-7; D is possibly TRBD1 (6 bases). From germline, CDR1 is MDHEN and CDR2 SYDVKM. V was shortened by 4 bases and J by 6 bases, with 16 bases between the two germline ends. There are 14 residues in the CDR3. In DNA, the CDR3 is TGTGCCAGCAGTTACCAACAGGGTTCAGGCGAGCAGTACTTC. Translating it yields CASSYQQGSGEQYF.

The gene calls are TRBV9 and TRBJ2-3; 7 nucleotides line up with TRBD2. This CDR3 has 15 residues. Germline lookup yields CDR1 SGDLS and CDR2 YYNGEE. Trimming cost V 0 bases and J 2 bases; bases outside gene matches: 3. CDR3 DNA: TGTGCCAGCAGCGTAGGGGAGGGGACCACAGATACGCAGTATTTT. It is translated as CASSVGEGTTDTQYF.

This clone was seen only once. The V gene is TRBV30, the J gene TRBJ1-5; a possible D gene is TRBD1 (5 bases). Germline lookup yields CDR1 GTSNPN and CDR2 SVGIG (reference sequence). CDR3 size: 14 residues. Trimming took 0 bases from V and 8 from J, leaving 14 bases between them. CDR3 loop: CAWSVLRVNEPQHF. The CDR3 nucleotides read TGTGCCTGGAGTGTACTCAGGGTGAATGAGCCCCAGCATTTT.

The chain recombines TRBV9 with TRBJ2-7; D perhaps matches TRBD2 (6 bases). The CDR3 length is 14 residues. Trimming stripped 0 bases from V and 4 bases from J, with 11 bases between. Germline V gene data show CDR1 as SGDLS and CDR2 as YYNGEE. Written as DNA, the CDR3 is TGTGCCAGCAGCGTAGACGGGGGAGTGTACGAGCAGTACTTC. It codes for CASSVDGGVYEQYF.

This clone was counted only a few times. As DNA, the CDR3 is TGTGCCAGCAGTTTTCAAGGACAGGGATCCTACGAGCAGTACTTC. Protein: CASSFQGQGSYEQYF. The chain has TRBV27 and TRBJ2-7, with TRBD1 matching over 8 bases. The junction had 5 bases not matched to a gene; V was cut back by 3 bases and J by 1 base. The length of the CDR3 is 15 residues. Germline CDR1 is MNHEY and CDR2 is SMNVEV (reference sequence).

The J gene is TRBJ2-2, the V gene TRBV28, with TRBD2 matching 11 bases. The CDR3 extends over 17 amino acids. The V gene end was trimmed by 2 bases and the J gene end by 1 base; junction bases not matched to a gene: 3. The germline gives CDR1 MDHEN, CDR2 SYDVKM. CDR3 bases: TGTGCCAGCAGTTTAGTAGCGGGAGGGAGGAACACCGGGGAGCTGTTTTTT. Translation: CASSLVAGGRNTGELFF.

V is TRBV15 and J is TRBJ2-1, with 15 bases lining up with TRBD2. V was pared by 0 bases and J by 9 bases, with 15 bases of the junction left unmatched. The CDR3 has 20 amino acids. CDR1 is LNHNV and CDR2 is YYDKDF in the germline V gene (reference sequence). The CDR3 region is CATSRDHGLAGGQRWFEQFF. As DNA, the CDR3 is TGTGCCACCAGCAGAGACCATGGACTAGCGGGAGGGCAAAGATGGTTTGAGCAGTTCTTC.

This chain uses TRBV5-1 with TRBJ1-1, with 9 bases fitting TRBD1. Trimming took 4 bases from V and 3 from J; bases not matched to a gene: 10. This CDR3 comprises 16 residues. CDR1 is SGHRS, CDR2 YFSETQ, per germline. CDR3 in amino acids: CASSKKFTGGDTEAFF. DNA of the CDR3: TGCGCCAGCAGCAAGAAGTTCACAGGGGGCGACACTGAAGCTTTCTTT.

The V and J genes are TRBV6-1 and TRBJ2-7, with D tentatively TRBD2 (6 bases). CDR3 length: 16 residues. V lost 1 base and J lost 0, with 13 bases in between. Germline CDR1 and CDR2: MNHNS and SASEGT. The CDR3 DNA reads TGTGCCAGCAGTGAAGTCCGTAGCGGTATCTCCTACGAGCAGTACTTC. This encodes CASSEVRSGISYEQYF.

The gene calls are TRBV6-1 and TRBJ1-5; TRBD1 agrees at 9 bases. The CDR3 runs to 14 residues. The V segment lost 7 bases and the J segment 5 bases; nucleotides outside the gene matches: 6. The germline gives CDR1 MNHNS, CDR2 SASEGT. The DNA of the CDR3 is TGTGCCAGCATTCCTACAGGGGGCTATCAGCCCCAGCATTTT. Amino acid sequence: CASIPTGGYQPQHF.

The V gene is TRBV19, the J gene TRBJ2-1; 11 nucleotides line up with TRBD2. Looked up from germline, CDR1 is LNHDA and CDR2 is SQIVND (reference sequence). J was trimmed by 8 bases and V by 2 bases; bases with no gene match: 5. The CDR3 spans 15 residues. CDR3 sequence (DNA): TGTGCCAGTAGTATAATAGCGGGAGGGCCCCATGAGCAGTTCTTC. Translated: CASSIIAGGPHEQFF.

The gene calls are TRBV25-1 and TRBJ2-2, with 7 bases matching TRBD1. Germline V lookup: CDR1 MGHDK, CDR2 SYGVNS. Losses at the gene ends were 3 bases for V and 6 bases for J; bases not matched to a gene: 4. The CDR3 sequence is 14 residues long. CDR3 sequence (DNA): TGTGCCAGCAGTGAGACAGGGATCCCCGGGGAGCTGTTTTTT. Protein product: CASSETGIPGELFF.

With regard to this clone: This specimen includes other DNA sequences encoding the same CDR3. The CDR3 region has the DNA TGTGCCAGCAGCAAAACCGGGACTAGGGGGTACGAGCAGTACTTC. Protein sequence: CASSKTGTRGYEQYF. V and J are TRBV21-1 and TRBJ2-7; the listed D gene, TRBD2, was not tested against the DNA. TRBV21-1 is annotated as a pseudogene. The CDR3 totals 15 residues.

V and J are TRBV4-2 and TRBJ2-1; perhaps TRBD2 as D (6 bases). Trimming removed 1 base at V and 3 bases at J, with 7 bases between. The germline gives CDR1 LGHNA, CDR2 YNFKEQ. There are 14 residues in the CDR3. CDR3 amino acids: CASSQAGSYNEQFF. For the CDR3, the DNA is TGTGCCAGCAGCCAAGCCGGGAGCTACAATGAGCAGTTCTTC.

The genes are TRBV6-5 and TRBJ2-1; 10 bases agree with TRBD2. The junction had 8 bases not matched to a gene; V was cut back by 8 bases and J by 4 bases. The CDR3 has 15 amino acids. The germline gives CDR1 MNHEY, CDR2 SVGAGI. CDR3 DNA: TGTGCCAGCCGACCCCCGGGACTAGCGTACAATGAGCAGTTCTTC. It yields the protein CASRPPGLAYNEQFF.

This clone occurred once. The V gene is TRBV7-3, the J gene TRBJ1-2; D not resolved. Trimming took 0 bases from V and 3 from J, leaving 5 bases between them. Germline values: CDR1 SGHTA, CDR2 FQGTGA. CDR3 length equals 13 residues. The CDR3 protein is CASSLTADYGYTF. DNA for the CDR3: TGTGCCAGCAGCTTAACGGCAGACTATGGCTACACCTTC.

The rearrangement uses TRBV6-5 and TRBJ1-1; TRBD1 aligns across 7 bases. The CDR3 runs 15 residues. J lost 7 bases, V lost 5 bases, and 13 bases had no gene match. CDR1 and CDR2 (germline): MNHEY, SVGAGI. Here the CDR3 reads CASSIRQGAFYEAFF. The CDR3 DNA reads as TGTGCCAGCAGTATACGACAGGGTGCCTTTTATGAAGCTTTCTTT.

The CDR3 DNA is TGTGCCAGCAGCAAAGTACGGATAGTTGGGGAGTCGAGAAGCTCCTACAATGAGCAGTTCTTC. Protein: CASSKVRIVGESRSSYNEQFF. The chain is built from TRBV21-1 and TRBJ2-1; the table names TRBD2, a call not compared with the DNA. TRBV21-1 is given as a pseudogene. This CDR3 contains 21 residues.

The rearrangement joins TRBV25-1 to TRBJ2-5; D perhaps matches TRBD2 (5 bases). This CDR3 contains 14 residues. V lost 2 bases to trimming and J lost 2 bases, with 9 bases between them. Germline CDR1 MGHDK, CDR2 SYGVNS. The CDR3 protein is CASSEVRAQETQYF. The DNA of the CDR3 is TGTGCCAGCAGTGAAGTGAGGGCGCAAGAGACCCAGTACTTC. Together with reference TRBV25-1 and TRBJ2-5, the CDR3 gives the full variable domain: EADIYQTPRYLVIGTGKKITLECSQTMGHDKMYWYQQDPGMELHLIHYSYGVNSTEKGDLSSESTVSRIRTEHFPLTLESARPSHTSQYLCASSEVRAQETQYFGPGTRLLVL.

This chain uses TRBV19 with TRBJ1-5, with a possible D match to TRBD1 (5 bases). This CDR3 region has 13 residues. V gave up 7 bases and J gave up 7 bases, with 14 bases separating them. Germline-derived CDR1 and CDR2 are LNHDA and SQIVND (reference sequence). The CDR3 is CASTYGGEQPQHF. The CDR3 nucleotides are TGTGCCAGTACCTATGGGGGGGAGCAGCCCCAGCATTTT. The variable domain in full, with the rest retrieved from reference TRBV19 and TRBJ1-5, is DGGITQSPKYLFRKEGQNVTLSCEQNLNHDAMYWYRQDPGQGLRLIYYSQIVNDFQKGDIAEGYSVSREKKESFPLTVTSAQKNPTAFYLCASTYGGEQPQHFGDGTRLSIL.

The chain links TRBV6-4 to TRBJ2-3, with TRBD1 matching 9 bases. From germline, CDR1 is MRHNA and CDR2 SNTAGT. The CDR3 contains 14 residues. Germline trimming cut 7 bases from V and 4 bases from J; bases unmatched to any gene: 6. CDR3 nucleotide sequence: TGTGCCAGCAACCCGGGACAGGGTGCAGATACGCAGTATTTT. Translating gives CASNPGQGADTQYF.

V and J are TRBV27 and TRBJ2-7; 10 bases align to TRBD2. Germline V gene sequence: CDR1 MNHEY, CDR2 SMNVEV (reference sequence). This CDR3 has 15 residues. Losses at the gene ends were 3 bases for V and 4 bases for J; bases not matched to a gene: 6. CDR3 bases: TGTGCCAGCAGTTTTAGAGGACTAGCGGCATACGAGCAGTACTTC. Protein: CASSFRGLAAYEQYF.